This TCR beta chain emerged from a study of CD8 T cells in ankylosing spondylitis. Study findings and constraints: Enrichment of disease-linked clones was reportedly significant in matched ankylosing spondylitis synovial fluid.

On this clonotype itself: Its antigen remains unidentified.

V lost 1 base and J lost 4, with 16 bases in between. The length of the CDR3 is 17 residues. The germline V gene encodes CDR1 LGHNA and CDR2 YNFKEQ. Library preparation for TCR beta used quantitative 5'-RACE with molecular barcodes. MiXCR, applied by TCRdb to the 5' RACE reads, yields one record per CDR3 protein. In the table there are 250,000 or so distinct CDR3 sequences, 15% to 20% of which are singletons. The chain joins TRBV4-2 to TRBJ2-2; D gene ambiguous. The sample was blood, either unsorted or a sorted T cell fraction (not recorded which). The origin of this receptor is a male donor with ankylosing spondylitis or in good health (not recorded which). CDR3 sequence reads: CASSQAVVVMSTGELFF. CDR3 coding DNA: TGTGCCAGCAGCCAAGCAGTCGTAGTTATGAGCACCGGGGAGCTGTTTTTT.